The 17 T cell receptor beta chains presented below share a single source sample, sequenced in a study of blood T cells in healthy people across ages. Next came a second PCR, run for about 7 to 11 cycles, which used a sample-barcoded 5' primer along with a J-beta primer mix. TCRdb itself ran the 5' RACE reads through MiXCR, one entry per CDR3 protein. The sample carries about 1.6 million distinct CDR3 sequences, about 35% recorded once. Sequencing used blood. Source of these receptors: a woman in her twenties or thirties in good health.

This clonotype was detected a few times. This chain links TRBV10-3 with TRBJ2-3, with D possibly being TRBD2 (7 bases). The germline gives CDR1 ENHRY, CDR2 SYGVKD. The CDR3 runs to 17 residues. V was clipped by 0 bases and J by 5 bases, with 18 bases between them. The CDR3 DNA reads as TGTGCCATCAGTGAGTCACCCGTTGGGGGGGCCAAAGATACGCAGTATTTT. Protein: CAISESPVGGAKDTQYF.

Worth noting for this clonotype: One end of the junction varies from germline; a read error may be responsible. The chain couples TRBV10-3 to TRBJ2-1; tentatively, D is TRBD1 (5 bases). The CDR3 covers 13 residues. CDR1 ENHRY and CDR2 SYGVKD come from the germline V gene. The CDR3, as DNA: TGTGCCACCAGTGTAGAGGACACCAATGAGCAGTTCTTC. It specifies CATSVEDTNEQFF.

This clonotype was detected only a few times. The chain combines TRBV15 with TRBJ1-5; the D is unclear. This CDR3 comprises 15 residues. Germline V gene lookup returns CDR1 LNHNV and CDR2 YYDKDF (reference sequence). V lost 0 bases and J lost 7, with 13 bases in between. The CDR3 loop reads CATSRDRAPTQPQHF. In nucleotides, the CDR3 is TGTGCCACCAGCAGAGATAGGGCCCCAACCCAGCCCCAGCATTTT.

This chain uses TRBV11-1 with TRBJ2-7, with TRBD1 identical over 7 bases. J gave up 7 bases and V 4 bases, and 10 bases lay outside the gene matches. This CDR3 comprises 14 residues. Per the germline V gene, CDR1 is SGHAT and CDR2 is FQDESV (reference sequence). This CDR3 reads CASSSDRDRNEQYF. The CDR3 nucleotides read TGTGCCAGCAGCTCAGACAGGGATCGCAATGAGCAGTACTTC.

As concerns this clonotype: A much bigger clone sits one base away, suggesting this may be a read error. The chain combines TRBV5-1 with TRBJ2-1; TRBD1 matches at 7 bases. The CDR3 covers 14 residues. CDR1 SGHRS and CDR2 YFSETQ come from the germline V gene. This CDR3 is CASSGGQSYSEQFF. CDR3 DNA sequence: TGCGCCAGCAGCGGGGGACAGAGCTACAGTGAGCAGTTCTTC.

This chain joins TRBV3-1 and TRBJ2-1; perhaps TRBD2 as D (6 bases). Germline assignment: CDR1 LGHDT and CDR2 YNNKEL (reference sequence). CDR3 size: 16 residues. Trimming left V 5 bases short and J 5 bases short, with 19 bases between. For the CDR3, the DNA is TGTGCCAGCAGCGCCTGGAGGGCACAAACAGACAATGAGCAGTTCTTC. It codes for CASSAWRAQTDNEQFF.

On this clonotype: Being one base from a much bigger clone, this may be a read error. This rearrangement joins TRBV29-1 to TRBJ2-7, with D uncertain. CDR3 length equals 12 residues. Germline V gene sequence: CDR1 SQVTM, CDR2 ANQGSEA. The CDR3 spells CSGEDGSYEQYF. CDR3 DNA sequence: TGCAGCGGTGAAGATGGGTCCTACGAGCAGTACTTC.

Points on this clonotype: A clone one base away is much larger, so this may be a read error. The CDR3: CARRTSKHTEAFF. In nucleotides, the CDR3 is TGTGCCCGCAGAACATCTAAACACACTGAAGCTTTCTTT. The rearrangement uses TRBV7-6 and TRBJ1-1; no clear D gene. The CDR3 totals 13 residues. Germline CDR1 is SGHVS and CDR2 is FNYEAQ. The whole variable domain, remainder taken from reference TRBV7-6 and TRBJ1-1, is GAGVSQSPRYKVTKRGQDVALRCDPISGHVSLYWYRQALGQGPEFLTYFNYEAQQDKSGLPNDRFSAERPEGSISTLTIQRTEQRDSAMYRCARRTSKHTEAFFGQGTRLTVV.

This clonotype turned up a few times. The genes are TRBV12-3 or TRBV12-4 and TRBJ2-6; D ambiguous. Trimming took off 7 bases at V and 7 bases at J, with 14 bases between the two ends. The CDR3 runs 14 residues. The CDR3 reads CASTPRRRANVLTF. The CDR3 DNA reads TGTGCCAGCACGCCCCGGAGAAGAGCCAACGTCCTGACTTTC.

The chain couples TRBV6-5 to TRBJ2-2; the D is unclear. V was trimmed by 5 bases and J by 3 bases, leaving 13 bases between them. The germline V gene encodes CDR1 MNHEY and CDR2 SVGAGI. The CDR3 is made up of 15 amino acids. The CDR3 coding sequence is TGTGCCAGCAGTCACCGCGACATTTACACCGGGGAGCTGTTTTTT. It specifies CASSHRDIYTGELFF.

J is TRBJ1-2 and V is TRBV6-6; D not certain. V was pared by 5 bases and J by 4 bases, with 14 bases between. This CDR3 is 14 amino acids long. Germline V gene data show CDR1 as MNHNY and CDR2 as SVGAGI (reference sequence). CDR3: CASSRFLEGYGYTF. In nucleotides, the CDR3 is TGTGCCAGCAGTCGATTCTTGGAGGGCTATGGCTACACCTTC.

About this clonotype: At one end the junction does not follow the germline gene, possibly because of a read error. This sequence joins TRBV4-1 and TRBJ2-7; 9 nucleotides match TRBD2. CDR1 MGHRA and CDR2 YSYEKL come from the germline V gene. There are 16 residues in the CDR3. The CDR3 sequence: CTSSQTPGTSIYEQYF. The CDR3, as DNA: TGCACCAGCAGCCAGACCCCCGGGACTAGCATCTACGAGCAGTACTTC.

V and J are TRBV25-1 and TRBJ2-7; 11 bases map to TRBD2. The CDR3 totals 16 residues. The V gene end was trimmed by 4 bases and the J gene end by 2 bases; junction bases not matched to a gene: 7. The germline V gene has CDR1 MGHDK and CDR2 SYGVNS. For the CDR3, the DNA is TGTGCCAGCAGTGTTATCGTGGGACTAGCGGCCTACGAGCAGTACTTC. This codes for CASSVIVGLAAYEQYF.

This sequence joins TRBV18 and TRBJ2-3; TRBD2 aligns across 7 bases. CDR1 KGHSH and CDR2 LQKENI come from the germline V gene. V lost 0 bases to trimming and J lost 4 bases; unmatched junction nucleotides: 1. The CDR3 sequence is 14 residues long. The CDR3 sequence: CASSPPTSPDTQYF. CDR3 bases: TGTGCCAGCTCACCACCGACTAGCCCAGATACGCAGTATTTT.

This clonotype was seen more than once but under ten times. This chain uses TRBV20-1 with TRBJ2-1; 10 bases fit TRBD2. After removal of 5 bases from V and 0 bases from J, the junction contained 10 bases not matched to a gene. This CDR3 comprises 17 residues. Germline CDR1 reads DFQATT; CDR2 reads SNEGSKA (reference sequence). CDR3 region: CSALPLAGVNSYNEQFF. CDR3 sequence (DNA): TGCAGTGCTCTGCCCCTAGCGGGGGTGAACTCCTACAATGAGCAGTTCTTC.

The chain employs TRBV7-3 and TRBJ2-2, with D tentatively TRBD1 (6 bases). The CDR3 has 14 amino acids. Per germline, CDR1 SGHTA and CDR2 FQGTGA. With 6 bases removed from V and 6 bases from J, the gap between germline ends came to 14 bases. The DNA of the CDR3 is TGTGCCAGCAGTCAGAAAGGGGGTGCCGGGGAGCTGTTTTTT. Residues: CASSQKGGAGELFF.

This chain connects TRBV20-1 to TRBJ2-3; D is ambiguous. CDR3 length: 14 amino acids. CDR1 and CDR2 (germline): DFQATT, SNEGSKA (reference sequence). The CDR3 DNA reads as TGCACCGGTTCCTCTGACGGTAGCACAGATACGCAGTATTTT. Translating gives CTGSSDGSTDTQYF.